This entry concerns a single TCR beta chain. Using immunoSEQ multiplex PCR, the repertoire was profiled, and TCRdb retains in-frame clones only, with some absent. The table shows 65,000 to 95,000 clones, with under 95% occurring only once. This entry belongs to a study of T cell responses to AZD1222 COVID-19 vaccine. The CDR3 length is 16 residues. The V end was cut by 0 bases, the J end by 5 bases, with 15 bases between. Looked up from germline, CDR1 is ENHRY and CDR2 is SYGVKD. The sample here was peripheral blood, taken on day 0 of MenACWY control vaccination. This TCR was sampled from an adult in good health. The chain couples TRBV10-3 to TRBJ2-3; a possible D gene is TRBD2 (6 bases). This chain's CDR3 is CAISESESGTLDTQYF. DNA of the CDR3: TGTGCCATCAGTGAGTCCGAATCTGGGACTCTAGATACGCAGTATTTT.